A selection of T cell receptor beta chains follows, all from one sample in a study of blood T cells in healthy people across ages. TCRdb redid the calling of the 5' RACE reads with MiXCR, one entry per CDR3 protein. The repertoire holds roughly 680,000 distinct CDR3 sequences, roughly 49% seen once, with roughly a third in the top ten. The sequenced material came from blood. The receptor set was obtained from a woman aged 55-70 years in good health. Both conserved end residues are part of each CDR3. Fields, in order: V gene, CDR3 protein.

>TRBV11-2
CASSLRTSGRETQYF
>TRBV7-2
CASSLRRTETEAFF
>TRBV4-2
CAILAGDEQFF
>TRBV10-3
CATRQPSSYNEQFF
>TRBV18
CASSPPKLGAEAFF
>TRBV7-9
CASSSSTDRGPYEQYF
>TRBV7-2
CASSLSEEQGQPF
>TRBV3-1
CASSQVGTGEQYF
>TRBV3-1
CASSRREDTEAFF
>TRBV19
CARGDRDTF
>TRBV2
CANRQEQNSPLHF
>TRBV10-3
CATRTGKESEKLFF
>TRBV20-1
CSARYNEQFF
>TRBV5-1
CASSLVPGAGELFF
>TRBV28
CASSPPVGSVFF
>TRBV20-1
CSARLAGQSTDTQYF
>TRBV20-1
CSANRPSNTGELFF
>TRBV7-2
CASSRGGTGTYGYTF
>TRBV29-1
CSVRKAPDMQYF
>TRBV6-2/TRBV6-3
CASSSGAGKVTDTQYF
>TRBV4-3
CASSQDEQETQYF
>TRBV29-1
CSVNGGTSGGPYEQYF
>TRBV4-3
CASSLGQHYEQYF
>TRBV6-6
CASSLSGSKADTQYF
>TRBV19
CASSIAGGVYNEQFF
>TRBV28
CASSLRTLGIEQFF
>TRBV20-1
CSAQGQVYSNQPQHF
>TRBV2
CASRGRILRQPQHF
>TRBV10-3
CAISDSDSQETQYF
>TRBV20-1
CSAQAGTSASYNEQFF
>TRBV12-3/TRBV12-4
CASSPGDVSGYTF
>TRBV10-3
CAISEGSTGANVLTF